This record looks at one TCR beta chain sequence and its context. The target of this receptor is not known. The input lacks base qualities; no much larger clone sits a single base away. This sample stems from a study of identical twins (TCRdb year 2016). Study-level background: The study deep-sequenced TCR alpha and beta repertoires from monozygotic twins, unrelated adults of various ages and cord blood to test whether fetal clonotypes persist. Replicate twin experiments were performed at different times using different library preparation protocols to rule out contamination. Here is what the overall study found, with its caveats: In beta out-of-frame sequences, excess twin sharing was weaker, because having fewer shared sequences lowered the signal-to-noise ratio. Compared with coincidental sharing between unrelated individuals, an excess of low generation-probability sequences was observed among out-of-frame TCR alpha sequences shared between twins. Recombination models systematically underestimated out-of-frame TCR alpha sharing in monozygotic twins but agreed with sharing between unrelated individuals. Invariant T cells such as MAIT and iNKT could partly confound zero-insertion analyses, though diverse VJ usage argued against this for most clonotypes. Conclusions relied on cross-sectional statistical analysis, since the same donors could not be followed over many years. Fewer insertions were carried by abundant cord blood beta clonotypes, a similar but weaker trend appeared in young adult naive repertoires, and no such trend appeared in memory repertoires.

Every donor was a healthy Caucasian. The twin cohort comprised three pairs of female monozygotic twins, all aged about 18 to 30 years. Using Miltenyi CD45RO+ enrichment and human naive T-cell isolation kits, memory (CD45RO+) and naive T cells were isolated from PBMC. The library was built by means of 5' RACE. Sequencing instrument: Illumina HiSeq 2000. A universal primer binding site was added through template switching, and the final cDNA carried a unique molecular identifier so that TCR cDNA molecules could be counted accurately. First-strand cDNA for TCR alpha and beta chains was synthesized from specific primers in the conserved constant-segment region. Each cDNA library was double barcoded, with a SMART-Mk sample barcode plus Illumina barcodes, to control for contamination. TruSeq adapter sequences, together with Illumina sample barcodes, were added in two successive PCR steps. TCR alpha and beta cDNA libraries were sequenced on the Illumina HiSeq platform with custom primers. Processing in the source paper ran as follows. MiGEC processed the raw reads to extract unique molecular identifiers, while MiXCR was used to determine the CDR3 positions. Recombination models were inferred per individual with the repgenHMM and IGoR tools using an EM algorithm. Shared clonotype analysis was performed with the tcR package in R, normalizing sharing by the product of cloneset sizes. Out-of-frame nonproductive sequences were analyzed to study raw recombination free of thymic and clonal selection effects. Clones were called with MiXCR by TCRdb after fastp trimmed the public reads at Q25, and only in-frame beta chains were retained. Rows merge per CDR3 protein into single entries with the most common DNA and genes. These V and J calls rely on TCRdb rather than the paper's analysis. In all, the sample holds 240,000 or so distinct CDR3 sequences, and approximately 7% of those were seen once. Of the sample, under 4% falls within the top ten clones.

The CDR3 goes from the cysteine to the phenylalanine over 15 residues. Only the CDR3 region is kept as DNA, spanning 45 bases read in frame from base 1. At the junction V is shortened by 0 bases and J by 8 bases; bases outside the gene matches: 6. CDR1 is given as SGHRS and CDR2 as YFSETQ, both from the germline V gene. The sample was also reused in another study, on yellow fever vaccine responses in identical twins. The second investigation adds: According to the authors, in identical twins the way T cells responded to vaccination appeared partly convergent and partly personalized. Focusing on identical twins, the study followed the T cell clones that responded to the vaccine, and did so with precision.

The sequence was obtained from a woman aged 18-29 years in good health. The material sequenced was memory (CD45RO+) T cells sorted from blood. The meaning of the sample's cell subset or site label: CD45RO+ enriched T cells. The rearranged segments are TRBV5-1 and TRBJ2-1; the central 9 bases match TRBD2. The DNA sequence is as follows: TGCGCCAGCAGCTTGGCGGTAGCGGGGGTGCATGAGCAGTTCTTC. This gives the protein CASSLAVAGVHEQFF.